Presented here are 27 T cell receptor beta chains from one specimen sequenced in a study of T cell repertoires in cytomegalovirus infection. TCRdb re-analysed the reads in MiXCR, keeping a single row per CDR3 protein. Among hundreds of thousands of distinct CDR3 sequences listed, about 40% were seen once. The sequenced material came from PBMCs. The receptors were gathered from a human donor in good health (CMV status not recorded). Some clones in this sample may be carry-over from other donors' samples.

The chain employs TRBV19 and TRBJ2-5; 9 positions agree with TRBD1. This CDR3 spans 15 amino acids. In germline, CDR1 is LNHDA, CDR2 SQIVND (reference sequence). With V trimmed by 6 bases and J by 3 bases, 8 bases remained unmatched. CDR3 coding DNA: TGTGCCAGTAGACACAGGGGGCGATATGAAGAGACCCAGTACTTC. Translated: CASRHRGRYEETQYF.

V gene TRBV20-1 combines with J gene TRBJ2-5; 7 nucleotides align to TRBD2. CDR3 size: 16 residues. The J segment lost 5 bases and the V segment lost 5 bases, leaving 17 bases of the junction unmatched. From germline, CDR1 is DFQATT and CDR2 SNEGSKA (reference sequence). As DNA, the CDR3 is TGCAGTGCTTGGTTGGGGGGGAAGATCGGTGTGGAGACCCAGTACTTC. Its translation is CSAWLGGKIGVETQYF.

The CDR3 loop reads CASSYGGYGANVLTF. As DNA, the CDR3 is TGTGCCAGCAGTTACGGGGGGTATGGGGCCAACGTCCTGACTTTC. The V call is TRBV6-8, the J call TRBJ2-6, with D maybe TRBD2 (6 bases). V shed 2 bases and J shed 3 bases, with 8 bases lying between them. This CDR3 has 15 residues. Germline values: CDR1 MNHGY, CDR2 SAAAGT.

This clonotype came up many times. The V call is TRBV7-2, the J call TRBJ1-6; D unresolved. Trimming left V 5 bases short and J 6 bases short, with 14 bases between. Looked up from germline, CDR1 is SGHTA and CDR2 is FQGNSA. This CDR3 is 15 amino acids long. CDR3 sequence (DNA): TGTGCCAGCAGCGGCGGAAATATACCTAATTCACCCCTCCACTTT. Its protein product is CASSGGNIPNSPLHF.

The CDR3 reads CASSIRRNEQFF. CDR3 in DNA: TGTGCCAGTAGTATCCGAAGAAATGAGCAGTTCTTC. The genes are TRBV19 and TRBJ2-1; D is uncertain. From germline, CDR1 is LNHDA and CDR2 SQIVND (reference sequence). Between the trimmed V and J ends, which lost 3 bases and 7 bases, there was a span of 7 bases. The CDR3 contains 12 residues.

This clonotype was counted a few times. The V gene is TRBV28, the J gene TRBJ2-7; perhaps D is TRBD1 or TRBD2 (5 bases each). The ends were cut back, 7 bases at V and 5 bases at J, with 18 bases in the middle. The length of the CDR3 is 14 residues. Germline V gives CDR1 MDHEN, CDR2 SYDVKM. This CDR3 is CASTRDAAADEQYF. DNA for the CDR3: TGTGCCAGCACCAGGGACGCTGCGGCGGACGAGCAGTACTTC. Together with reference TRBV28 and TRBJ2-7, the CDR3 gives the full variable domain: DVKVTQSSRYLVKRTGEKVFLECVQDMDHENMFWYRQDPGLGLRLIYFSYDVKMKEKGDIPEGYSVSREKKERFSLILESASTNQTSMYLCASTRDAAADEQYFGPGTRLTVT.

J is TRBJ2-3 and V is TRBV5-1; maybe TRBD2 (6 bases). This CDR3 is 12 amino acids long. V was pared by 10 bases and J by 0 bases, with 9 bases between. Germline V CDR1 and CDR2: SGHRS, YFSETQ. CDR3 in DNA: TGCGCCGTGGAGGGCAGCACAGATACGCAGTATTTT. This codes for CAVEGSTDTQYF.

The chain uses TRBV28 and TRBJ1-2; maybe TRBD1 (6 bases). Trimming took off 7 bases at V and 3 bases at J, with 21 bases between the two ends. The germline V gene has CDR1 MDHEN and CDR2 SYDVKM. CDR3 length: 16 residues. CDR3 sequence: CASIGGQGKGDYGYTF. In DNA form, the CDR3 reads TGTGCCAGCATCGGAGGCCAGGGGAAGGGGGACTATGGCTACACCTTC.

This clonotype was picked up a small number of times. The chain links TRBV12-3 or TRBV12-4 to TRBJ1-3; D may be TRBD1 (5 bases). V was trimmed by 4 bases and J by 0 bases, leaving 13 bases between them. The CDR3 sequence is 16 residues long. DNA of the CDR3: TGTGCCAGCAGTTATCCCCCACAGGTCTCTGGAAACACCATATATTTT. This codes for CASSYPPQVSGNTIYF.

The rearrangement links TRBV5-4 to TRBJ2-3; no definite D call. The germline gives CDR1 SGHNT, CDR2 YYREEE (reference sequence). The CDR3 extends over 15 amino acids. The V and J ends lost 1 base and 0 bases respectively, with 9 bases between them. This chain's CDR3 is CASSLKIGSTDTQYF. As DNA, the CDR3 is TGTGCCAGCAGCTTGAAGATCGGAAGCACAGATACGCAGTATTTT. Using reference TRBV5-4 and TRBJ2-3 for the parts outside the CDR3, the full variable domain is ETGVTQSPTHLIKTRGQQVTLRCSSQSGHNTVSWYQQALGQGPQFIFQYYREEENGRGNFPPRFSGLQFPNYSSELNVNALELDDSALYLCASSLKIGSTDTQYFGPGTRLTVL.

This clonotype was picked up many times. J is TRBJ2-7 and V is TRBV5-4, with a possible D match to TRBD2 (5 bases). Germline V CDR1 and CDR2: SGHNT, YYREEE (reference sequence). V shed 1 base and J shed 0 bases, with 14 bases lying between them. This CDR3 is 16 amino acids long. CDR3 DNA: TGTGCCAGCAGCTTGTTCGCGGGTTCTAGCTCCTACGAGCAGTACTTC. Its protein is CASSLFAGSSSYEQYF.

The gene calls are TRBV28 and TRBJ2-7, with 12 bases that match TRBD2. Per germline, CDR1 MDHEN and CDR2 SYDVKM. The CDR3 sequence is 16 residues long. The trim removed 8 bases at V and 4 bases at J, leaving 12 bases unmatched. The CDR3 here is CASGVPGLAGLYEQYF. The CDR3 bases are TGTGCCAGCGGCGTACCGGGACTAGCGGGCCTGTACGAGCAGTACTTC.

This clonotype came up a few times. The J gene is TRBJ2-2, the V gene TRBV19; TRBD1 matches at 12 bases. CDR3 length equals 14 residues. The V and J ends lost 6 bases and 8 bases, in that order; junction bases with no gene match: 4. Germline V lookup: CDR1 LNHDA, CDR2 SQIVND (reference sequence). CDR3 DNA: TGTGCCAGTAGGGGACAGGGGGCGCCGGGGGAGCTGTTTTTT. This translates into CASRGQGAPGELFF.

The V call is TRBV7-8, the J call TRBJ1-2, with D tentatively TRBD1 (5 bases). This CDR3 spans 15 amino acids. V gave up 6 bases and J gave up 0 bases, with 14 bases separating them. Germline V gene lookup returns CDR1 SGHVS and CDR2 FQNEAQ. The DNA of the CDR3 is TGTGCCAGCAGTGCAGGGCGGACAACTAACTATGGCTACACCTTC. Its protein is CASSAGRTTNYGYTF.

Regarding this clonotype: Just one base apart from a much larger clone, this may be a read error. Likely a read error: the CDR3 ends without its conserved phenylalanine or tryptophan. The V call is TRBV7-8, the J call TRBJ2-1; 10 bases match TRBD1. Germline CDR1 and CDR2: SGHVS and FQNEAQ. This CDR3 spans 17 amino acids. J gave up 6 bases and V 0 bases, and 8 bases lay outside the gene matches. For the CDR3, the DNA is TGTGCCAGCAGCTTAGCGTGGTCGACAGGGGGCCCCAATGAGCAGTTCTGC. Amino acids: CASSLAWSTGGPNEQFC.

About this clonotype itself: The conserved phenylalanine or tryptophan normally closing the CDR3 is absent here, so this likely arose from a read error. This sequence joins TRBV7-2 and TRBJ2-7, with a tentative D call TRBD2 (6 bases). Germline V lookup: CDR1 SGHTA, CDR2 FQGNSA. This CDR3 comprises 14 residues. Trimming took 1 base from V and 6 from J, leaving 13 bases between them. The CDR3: CASSLVLAGTEQYL. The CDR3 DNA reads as TGTGCCAGCAGCTTAGTCCTCGCGGGAACCGAGCAGTACTTA.

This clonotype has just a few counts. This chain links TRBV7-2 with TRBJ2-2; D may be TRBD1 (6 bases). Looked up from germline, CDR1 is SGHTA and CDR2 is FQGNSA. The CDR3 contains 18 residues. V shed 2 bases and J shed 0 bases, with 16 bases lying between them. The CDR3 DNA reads TGTGCCAGCAGCTTAAGTTTTCGGACAGCTGCGAACACCGGGGAGCTGTTTTTT. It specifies CASSLSFRTAANTGELFF.

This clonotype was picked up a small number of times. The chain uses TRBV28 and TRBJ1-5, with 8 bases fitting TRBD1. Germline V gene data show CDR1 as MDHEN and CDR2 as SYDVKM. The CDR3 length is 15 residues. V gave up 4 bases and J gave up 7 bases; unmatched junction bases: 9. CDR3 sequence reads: CASSSSGQGGQPQHF. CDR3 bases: TGTGCCAGCAGTTCCTCAGGACAGGGAGGGCAGCCCCAGCATTTT.

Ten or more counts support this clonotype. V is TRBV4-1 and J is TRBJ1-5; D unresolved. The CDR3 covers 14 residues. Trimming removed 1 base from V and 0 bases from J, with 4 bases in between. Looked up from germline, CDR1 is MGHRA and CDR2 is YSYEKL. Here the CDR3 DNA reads TGCGCCAGCAGCCAAGGAGGTAGCAATCAGCCCCAGCATTTT. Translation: CASSQGGSNQPQHF.

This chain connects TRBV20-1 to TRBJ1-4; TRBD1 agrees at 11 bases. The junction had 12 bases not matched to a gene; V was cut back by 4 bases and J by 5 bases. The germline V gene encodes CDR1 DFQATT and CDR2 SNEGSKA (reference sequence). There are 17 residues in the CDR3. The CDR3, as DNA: TGCAGTGCTACCCGGGACAGGGGGACTCCTACAAATGAAAAACTGTTTTTT. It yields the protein CSATRDRGTPTNEKLFF.

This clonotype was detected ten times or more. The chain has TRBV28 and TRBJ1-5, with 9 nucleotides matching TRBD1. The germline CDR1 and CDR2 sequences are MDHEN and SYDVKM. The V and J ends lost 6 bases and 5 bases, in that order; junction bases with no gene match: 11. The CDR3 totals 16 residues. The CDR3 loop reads CASRYTGTGRDQPQHF. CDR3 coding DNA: TGTGCCAGCAGGTATACCGGGACAGGGAGAGATCAGCCCCAGCATTTT.

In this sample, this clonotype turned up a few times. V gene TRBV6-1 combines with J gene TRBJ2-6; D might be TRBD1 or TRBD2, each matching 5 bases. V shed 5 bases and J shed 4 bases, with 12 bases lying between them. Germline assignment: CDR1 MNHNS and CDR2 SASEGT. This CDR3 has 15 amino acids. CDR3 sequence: CASSSTWGGANVLTF. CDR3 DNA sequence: TGTGCCAGCAGTTCTACTTGGGGGGGGGCCAACGTCCTGACTTTC.

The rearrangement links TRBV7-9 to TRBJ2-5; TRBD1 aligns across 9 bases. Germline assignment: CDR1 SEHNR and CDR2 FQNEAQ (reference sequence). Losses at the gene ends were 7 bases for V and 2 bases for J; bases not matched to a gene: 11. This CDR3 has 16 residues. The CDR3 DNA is TGTGCCAGCACCACCGAGGACAGGGGTCGGCAAGAGACCCAGTACTTC. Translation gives CASTTEDRGRQETQYF.

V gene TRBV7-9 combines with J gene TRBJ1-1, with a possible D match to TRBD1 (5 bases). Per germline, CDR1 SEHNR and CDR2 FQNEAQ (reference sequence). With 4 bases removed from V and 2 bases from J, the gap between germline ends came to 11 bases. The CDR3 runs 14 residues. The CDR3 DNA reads TGTGCCAGCAGCTCCCAGGGCTACAACACTGAAGCTTTCTTT. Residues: CASSSQGYNTEAFF.

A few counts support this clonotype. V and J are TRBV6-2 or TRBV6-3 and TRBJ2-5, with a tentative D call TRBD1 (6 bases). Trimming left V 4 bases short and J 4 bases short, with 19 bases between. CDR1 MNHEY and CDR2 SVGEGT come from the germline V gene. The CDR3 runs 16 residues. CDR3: CASSSTRTADRETQYF. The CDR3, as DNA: TGTGCCAGCAGTTCCACTAGGACAGCCGACCGAGAGACCCAGTACTTC.

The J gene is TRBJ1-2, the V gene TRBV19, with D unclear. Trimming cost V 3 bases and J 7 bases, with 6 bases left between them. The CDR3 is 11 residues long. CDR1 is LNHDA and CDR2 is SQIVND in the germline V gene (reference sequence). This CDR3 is CASSILSGYTF. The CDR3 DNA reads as TGTGCCAGTAGTATCCTGAGTGGCTACACCTTC. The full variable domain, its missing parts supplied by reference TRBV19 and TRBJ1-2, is DGGITQSPKYLFRKEGQNVTLSCEQNLNHDAMYWYRQDPGQGLRLIYYSQIVNDFQKGDIAEGYSVSREKKESFPLTVTSAQKNPTAFYLCASSILSGYTFGSGTRLTVV.

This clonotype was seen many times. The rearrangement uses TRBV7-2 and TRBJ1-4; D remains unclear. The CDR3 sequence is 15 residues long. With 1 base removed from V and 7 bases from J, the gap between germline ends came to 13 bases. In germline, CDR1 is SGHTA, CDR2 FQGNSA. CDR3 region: CASSLGRQMIEKLFF. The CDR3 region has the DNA TGTGCCAGCAGCTTAGGCAGGCAGATGATTGAAAAACTGTTTTTT.